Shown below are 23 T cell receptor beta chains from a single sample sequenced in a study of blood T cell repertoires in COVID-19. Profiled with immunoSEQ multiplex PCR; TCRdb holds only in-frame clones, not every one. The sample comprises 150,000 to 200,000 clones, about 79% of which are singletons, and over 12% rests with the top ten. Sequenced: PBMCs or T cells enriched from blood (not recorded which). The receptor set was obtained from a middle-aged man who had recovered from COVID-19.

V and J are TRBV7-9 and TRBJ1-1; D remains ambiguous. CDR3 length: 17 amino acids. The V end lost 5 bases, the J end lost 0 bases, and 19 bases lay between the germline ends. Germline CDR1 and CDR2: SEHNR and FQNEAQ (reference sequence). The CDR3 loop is CASSPPVGLPMNTEAFF. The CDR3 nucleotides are TGTGCCAGCAGCCCCCCGGTGGGCCTTCCCATGAACACTGAAGCTTTCTTT.

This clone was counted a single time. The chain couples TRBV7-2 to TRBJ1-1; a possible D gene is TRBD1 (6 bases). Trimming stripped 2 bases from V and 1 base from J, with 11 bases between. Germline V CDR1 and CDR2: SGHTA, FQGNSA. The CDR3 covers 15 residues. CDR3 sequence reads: CASSLWGQSNTEAFF. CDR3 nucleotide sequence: TGTGCCAGCAGCTTATGGGGACAATCGAACACTGAAGCTTTCTTT. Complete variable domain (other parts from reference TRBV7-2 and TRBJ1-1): GAGVSQSPSNKVTEKGKDVELRCDPISGHTALYWYRQSLGQGLEFLIYFQGNSAPDKSGLPSDRFSAERTGGSVSTLTIQRTQQEDSAVYLCASSLWGQSNTEAFFGQGTRLTVV.

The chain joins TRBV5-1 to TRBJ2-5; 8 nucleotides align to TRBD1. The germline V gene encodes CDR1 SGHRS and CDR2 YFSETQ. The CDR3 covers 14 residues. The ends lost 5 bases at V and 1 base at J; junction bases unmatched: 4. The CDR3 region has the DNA TGCGCCAGCAGACCAGGGGGCGGCCAAGAGACCCAGTACTTC. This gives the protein CASRPGGGQETQYF.

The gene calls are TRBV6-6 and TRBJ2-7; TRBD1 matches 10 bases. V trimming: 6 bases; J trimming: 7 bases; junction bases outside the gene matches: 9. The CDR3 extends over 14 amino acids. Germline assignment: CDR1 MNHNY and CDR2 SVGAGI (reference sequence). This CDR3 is CASSQTGTGVEQYF. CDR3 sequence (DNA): TGTGCCAGCAGCCAAACCGGGACAGGGGTTGAGCAGTACTTC.

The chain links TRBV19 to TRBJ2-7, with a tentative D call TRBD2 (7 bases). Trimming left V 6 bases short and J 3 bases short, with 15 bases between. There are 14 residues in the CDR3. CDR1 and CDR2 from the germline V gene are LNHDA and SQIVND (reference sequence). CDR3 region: CASSTRGAHYEQYF. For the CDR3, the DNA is TGTGCCAGTAGCACCCGGGGGGCGCACTACGAGCAGTACTTC.

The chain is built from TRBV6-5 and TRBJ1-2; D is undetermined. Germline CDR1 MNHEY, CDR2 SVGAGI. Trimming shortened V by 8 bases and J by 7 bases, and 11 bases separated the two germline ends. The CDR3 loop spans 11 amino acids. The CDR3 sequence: CASDQRGGYTF. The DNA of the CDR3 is TGTGCCAGCGACCAGCGAGGTGGCTACACCTTC.

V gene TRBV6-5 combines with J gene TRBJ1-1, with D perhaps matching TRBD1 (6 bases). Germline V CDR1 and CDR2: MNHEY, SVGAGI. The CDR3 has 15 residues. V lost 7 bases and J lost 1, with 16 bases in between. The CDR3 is CASINKGGKNTEAFF. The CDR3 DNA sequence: TGTGCCAGCATTAATAAAGGGGGAAAGAACACTGAAGCTTTCTTT.

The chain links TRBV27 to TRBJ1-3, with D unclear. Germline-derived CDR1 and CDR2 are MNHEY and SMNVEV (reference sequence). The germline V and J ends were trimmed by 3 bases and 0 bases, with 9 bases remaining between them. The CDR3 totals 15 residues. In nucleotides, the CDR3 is TGTGCCAGCAGTTTGGTGGGCCACTCTGGAAACACCATATATTTT. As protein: CASSLVGHSGNTIYF.

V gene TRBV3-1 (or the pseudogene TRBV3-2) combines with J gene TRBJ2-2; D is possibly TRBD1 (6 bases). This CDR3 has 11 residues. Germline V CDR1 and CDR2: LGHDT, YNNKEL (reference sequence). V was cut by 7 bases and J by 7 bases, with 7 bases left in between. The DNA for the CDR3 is TGTGCCAGCAAGGGGGTCGGGGAGCTGTTTTTT. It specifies CASKGVGELFF.

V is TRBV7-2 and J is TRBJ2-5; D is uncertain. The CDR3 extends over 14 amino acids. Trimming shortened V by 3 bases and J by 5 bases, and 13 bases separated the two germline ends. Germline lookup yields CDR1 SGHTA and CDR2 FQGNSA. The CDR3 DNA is TGTGCCAGCAGCTTTCCCGACATGGGCGAGACCCAGTACTTC. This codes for CASSFPDMGETQYF.

The CDR3 sequence: CASSEKAGTGGSPLHF. CDR3 nucleotides: TGTGCCAGCAGTGAAAAGGCCGGGACAGGGGGATCACCCCTCCACTTT. V gene TRBV2 combines with J gene TRBJ1-6; TRBD1 aligns across 11 bases. V lost 2 bases and J lost 10; bases outside the gene matches: 7. From germline, CDR1 is SNHLY and CDR2 FYNNEI. This CDR3 spans 16 amino acids. Full variable domain (remainder filled in from reference TRBV2 and TRBJ1-6): EPEVTQTPSHQVTQMGQEVILRCVPISNHLYFYWYRQILGQKVEFLVSFYNNEISEKSEIFDDQFSVERPDGSNFTLKIRSTKLEDSAMYFCASSEKAGTGGSPLHFGNGTRLTVT.

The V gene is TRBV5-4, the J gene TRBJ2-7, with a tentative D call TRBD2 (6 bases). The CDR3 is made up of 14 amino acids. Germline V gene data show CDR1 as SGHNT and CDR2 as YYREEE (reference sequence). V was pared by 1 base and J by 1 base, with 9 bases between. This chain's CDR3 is CASSLRGTSYEQYF. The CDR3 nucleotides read TGTGCCAGCAGCTTGCGTGGGACTTCCTACGAGCAGTACTTC.

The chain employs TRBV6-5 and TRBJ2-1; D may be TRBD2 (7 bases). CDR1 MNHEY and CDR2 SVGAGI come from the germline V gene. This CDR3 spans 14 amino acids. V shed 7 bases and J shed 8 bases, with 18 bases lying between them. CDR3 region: CASTLTGGGYEQFF. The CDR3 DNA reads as TGTGCCAGCACCCTCACAGGCGGGGGCTATGAGCAGTTCTTC.

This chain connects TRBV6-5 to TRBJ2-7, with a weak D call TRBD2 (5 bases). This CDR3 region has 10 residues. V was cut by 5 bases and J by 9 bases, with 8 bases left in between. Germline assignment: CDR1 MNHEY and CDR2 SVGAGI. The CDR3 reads CASSRGVQYF. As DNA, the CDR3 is TGTGCCAGCAGTCGGGGAGTGCAGTACTTC.

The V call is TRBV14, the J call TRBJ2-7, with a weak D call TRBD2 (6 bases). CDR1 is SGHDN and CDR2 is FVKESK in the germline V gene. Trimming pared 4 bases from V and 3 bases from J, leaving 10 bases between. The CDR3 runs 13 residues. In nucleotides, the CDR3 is TGTGCCAGCAGCCCAGGGACTTTCTACGAGCAGTACTTC. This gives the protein CASSPGTFYEQYF.

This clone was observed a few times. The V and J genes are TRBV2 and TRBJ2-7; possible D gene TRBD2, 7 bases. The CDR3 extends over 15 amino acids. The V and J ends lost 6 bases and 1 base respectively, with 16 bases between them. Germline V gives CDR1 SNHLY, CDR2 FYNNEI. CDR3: CASRVGGTLSYEQYF. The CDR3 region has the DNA TGTGCCAGCAGAGTGGGGGGGACACTGTCCTACGAGCAGTACTTC.

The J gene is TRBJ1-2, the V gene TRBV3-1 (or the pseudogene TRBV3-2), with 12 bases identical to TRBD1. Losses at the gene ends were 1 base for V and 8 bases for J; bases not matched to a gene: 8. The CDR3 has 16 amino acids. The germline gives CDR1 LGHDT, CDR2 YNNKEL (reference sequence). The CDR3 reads CASSQATGTGGDGYTF. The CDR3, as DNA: TGTGCCAGCAGCCAAGCGACCGGGACAGGGGGCGACGGCTACACCTTC.

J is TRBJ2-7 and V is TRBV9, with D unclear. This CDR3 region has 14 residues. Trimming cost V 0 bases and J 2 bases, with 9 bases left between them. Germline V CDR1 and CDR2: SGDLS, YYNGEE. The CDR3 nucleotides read TGTGCCAGCAGCGTAGAGGCAGGTGCCTACGAGCAGTACTTC. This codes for CASSVEAGAYEQYF. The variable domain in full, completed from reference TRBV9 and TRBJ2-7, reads DSGVTQTPKHLITATGQRVTLRCSPRSGDLSVYWYQQSLDQGLQFLIQYYNGEERAKGNILERFSAQQFPDLHSELNLSSLELGDSALYFCASSVEAGAYEQYFGPGTRLTVT.

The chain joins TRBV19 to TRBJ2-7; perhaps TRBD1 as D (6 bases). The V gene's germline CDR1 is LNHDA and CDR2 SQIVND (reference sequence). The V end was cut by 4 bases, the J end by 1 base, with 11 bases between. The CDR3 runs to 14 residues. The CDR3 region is CASSTAGVSYEQYF. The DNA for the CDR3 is TGTGCCAGTAGTACGGCAGGGGTTTCCTACGAGCAGTACTTC.

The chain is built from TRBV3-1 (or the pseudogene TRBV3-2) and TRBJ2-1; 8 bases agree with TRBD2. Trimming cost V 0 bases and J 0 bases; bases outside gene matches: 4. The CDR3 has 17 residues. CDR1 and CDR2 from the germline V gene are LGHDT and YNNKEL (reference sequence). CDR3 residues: CASSQELRGASYNEQFF. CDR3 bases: TGTGCCAGCAGCCAAGAGCTGCGGGGGGCCTCCTACAATGAGCAGTTCTTC.

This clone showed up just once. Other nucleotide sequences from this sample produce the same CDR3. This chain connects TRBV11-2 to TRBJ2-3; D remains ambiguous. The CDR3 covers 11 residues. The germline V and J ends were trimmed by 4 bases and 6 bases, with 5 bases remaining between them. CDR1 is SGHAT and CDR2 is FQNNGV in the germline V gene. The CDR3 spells CASSSSDTQYF. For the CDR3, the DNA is TGTGCCAGCAGCTCTTCCGATACGCAGTATTTT.

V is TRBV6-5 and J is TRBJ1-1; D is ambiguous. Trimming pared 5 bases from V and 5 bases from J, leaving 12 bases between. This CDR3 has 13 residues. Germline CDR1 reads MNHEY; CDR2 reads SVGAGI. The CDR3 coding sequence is TGTGCCAGCAGTCTTCTGGAGGAGACTGAAGCTTTCTTT. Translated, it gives CASSLLEETEAFF.

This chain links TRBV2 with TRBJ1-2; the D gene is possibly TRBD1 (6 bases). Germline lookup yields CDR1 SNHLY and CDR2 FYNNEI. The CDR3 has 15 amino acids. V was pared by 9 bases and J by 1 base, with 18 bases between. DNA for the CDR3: TGTGCCAGGTCTCAACCCAGGGGACATAACTATGGCTACACCTTC. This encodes CARSQPRGHNYGYTF. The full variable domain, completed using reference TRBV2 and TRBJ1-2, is EPEVTQTPSHQVTQMGQEVILRCVPISNHLYFYWYRQILGQKVEFLVSFYNNEISEKSEIFDDQFSVERPDGSNFTLKIRSTKLEDSAMYFCARSQPRGHNYGYTFGSGTRLTVV.